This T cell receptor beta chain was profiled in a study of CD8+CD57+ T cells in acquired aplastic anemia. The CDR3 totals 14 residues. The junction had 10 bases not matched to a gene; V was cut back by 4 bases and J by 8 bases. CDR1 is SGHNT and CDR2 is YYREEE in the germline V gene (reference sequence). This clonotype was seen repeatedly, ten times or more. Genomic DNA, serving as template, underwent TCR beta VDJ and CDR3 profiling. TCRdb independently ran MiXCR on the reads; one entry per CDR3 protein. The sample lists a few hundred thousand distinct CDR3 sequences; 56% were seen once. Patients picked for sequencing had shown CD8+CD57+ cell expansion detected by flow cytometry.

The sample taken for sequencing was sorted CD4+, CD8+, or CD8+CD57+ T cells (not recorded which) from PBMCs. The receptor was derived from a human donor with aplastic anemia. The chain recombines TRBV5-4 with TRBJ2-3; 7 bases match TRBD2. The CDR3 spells CASSQGLEGVTQYF. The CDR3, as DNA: TGTGCCAGCAGCCAAGGACTAGAGGGAGTTACGCAGTATTTT.